This TCR beta chain was documented in a study of technical replicates of blood from a handful of donors. This clone has more than one count but fewer than ten. V gave up 2 bases and J gave up 2 bases, with 14 bases separating them. Per the germline V gene, CDR1 is SGDLS and CDR2 is YYNGEE. The length of the CDR3 is 16 residues. The data were produced by immunoSEQ multiplex PCR, yet TCRdb's version contains in-frame clones alone and is incomplete. The sample lists around 68,000 clones, about 97% seen once, with about 0.24% in the top ten. This sequence joins TRBV9 and TRBJ1-3; D possibly corresponds to TRBD1 (6 bases). Sequenced material: T cells isolated from PBMCs. This TCR came from a human donor in good health. CDR3 DNA: TGTGCCAGCAGCGTCTTCCCAGGGGAAACTGGAAACACCATATATTTT. Its translation is CASSVFPGETGNTIYF.